This T cell receptor beta chain came from a study of shared clonotypes between healthy human individuals. Study in general: Every donor yielded three CD4 naive, three CD4 memory, two CD8 naive and one CD8 memory plate.

CD4+ cells yielded CD45RA+ naive and CD45RA-negative memory subsets. TCRdb keeps only in-frame clones here, not all; method: immunoSEQ multiplex PCR. The sample records 2 million to 2.5 million clones, approximately 90% being singletons. Looked up from germline, CDR1 is SGHRS and CDR2 is YFSETQ. V lost 0 bases, J lost 0 bases, and 13 bases lay in between. The CDR3 extends over 16 amino acids. J is TRBJ2-7 and V is TRBV5-1; either TRBD1 or TRBD2 may supply D (5 bases each). The sequenced sample was naive CD4+ T cells from PBMCs. Specified subset: CD45RA+ positively selected. This receptor was obtained from a man younger than 35 in good health. Some clones in this sample may be carry-over from other donors' samples. Here the CDR3 reads CASSLGGGESSYEQYF. The DNA of the CDR3 is TGCGCCAGCAGCTTGGGTGGGGGAGAGTCCTCCTACGAGCAGTACTTC.